This T cell receptor beta chain was profiled in a study of Ad26.COV2.S vaccination and SARS-CoV-2 variants. Study background: By the intramuscular route, Ad26.COV2.S was given once, or twice 56 days apart.

The CDR3 length is 13 residues. Trimming left V 6 bases short and J 8 bases short, with 16 bases between. Germline CDR1 and CDR2: SGHTA and FQGNSA. Generated by immunoSEQ multiplex PCR, the TCRdb table keeps only in-frame clones and is missing some. The data contain about 390,000 clones, approximately 90% of them seen just once; the ten biggest clones take up around 1.7%. Treatment indicated: over 15 received Ad26.COV2.S at low or high dose, single or two shots; about five received placebo; per-sample allocation not given. At day 63 after the first vaccine or placebo injection, samples were drawn. Boston provided a donor who was an adult aged 18-55 years. The vaccine delivered Wuhan-strain SARS-CoV-2 spike through an Ad26 vector.

The material was peripheral blood, obtained in a trial of Ad26.COV2.S vaccine versus placebo. The V gene is TRBV7-2, the J gene TRBJ1-2, with D maybe TRBD1 (6 bases). This receptor was identified in a person between 18 and 65 years old who received the Ad26.COV2.S COVID-19 vaccine or a placebo. CDR3 amino acids: CASSNRGGWGYTF. In DNA, the CDR3 is TGTGCCAGCAGTAATAGGGGGGGTTGGGGCTACACCTTC.